This T cell receptor (beta chain) was identified in a study of T cell responses to AZD1222 COVID-19 vaccine. A remark on this clone: Its cognate antigen is unknown.

Study results and caveats: The donor cohort was predominantly white British with a female majority, and clonal diversity may have been underestimated.

Method: immunoSEQ multiplex PCR; TCRdb's copy keeps in-frame clones and lacks some. The sample contains more than 95,000 clones, roughly nine tenths of which appear only once. The V end lost 3 bases, the J end lost 0 bases, and 11 bases lay between the germline ends. From germline, CDR1 is GTSNPN and CDR2 SVGIG (reference sequence). This CDR3 contains 15 residues. Sequenced material: peripheral blood, taken on day 0 of AZD1222 vaccination. The rearrangement uses TRBV30 and TRBJ1-4, with D tentatively TRBD1 (6 bases). The receptor was derived from an adult in good health. For the CDR3, the DNA is TGTGCCTGGAGCACAGGACAGACAACTAATGAAAAACTGTTTTTT. As protein: CAWSTGQTTNEKLFF.